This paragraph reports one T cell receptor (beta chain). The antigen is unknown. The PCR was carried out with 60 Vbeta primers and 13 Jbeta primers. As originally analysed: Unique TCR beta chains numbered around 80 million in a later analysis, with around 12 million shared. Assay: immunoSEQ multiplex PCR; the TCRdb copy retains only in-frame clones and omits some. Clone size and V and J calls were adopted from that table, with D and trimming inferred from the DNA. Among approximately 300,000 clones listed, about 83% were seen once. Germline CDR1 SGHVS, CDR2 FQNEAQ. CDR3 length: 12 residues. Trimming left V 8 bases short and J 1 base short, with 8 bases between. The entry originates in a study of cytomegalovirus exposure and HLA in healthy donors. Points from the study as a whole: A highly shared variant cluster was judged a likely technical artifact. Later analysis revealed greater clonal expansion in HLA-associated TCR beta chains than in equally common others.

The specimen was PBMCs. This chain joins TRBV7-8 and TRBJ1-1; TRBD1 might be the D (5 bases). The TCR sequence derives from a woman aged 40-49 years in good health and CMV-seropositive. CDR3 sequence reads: CASGQGNTEAFF. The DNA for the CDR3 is TGTGCCAGCGGCCAGGGGAACACTGAAGCTTTCTTT.